These 13 T cell receptor beta chains came from one sample sequenced in a study of human T cells and chemical hapten exposure. Time point noted: patch test 2, 6 weeks after DPC sensitization. Treatment indicated: therapeutic diphenylcyclopropenone sensitization with weekly scalp DPC. From the RACE reads, TCRdb called clonotypes with MiXCR, one entry per CDR3 protein. The sample consists of 330,000 or so distinct CDR3 sequences, just under 6.5% of them appearing once. The sequences come from whole blood, collected in connection with sensitization to the hapten diphenylcyclopropenone (DPC). The receptors originated from a young woman with alopecia areata. Some clones in this sample may be carry-over from other donors' samples.

This clonotype was seen only a few times. The chain carries TRBV13 and TRBJ2-4; 8 bases line up with TRBD2. Germline trimming cut 4 bases from V and 1 base from J; bases unmatched to any gene: 9. Germline assignment: CDR1 PRHDT and CDR2 FYEKMQ (reference sequence). The CDR3 sequence is 17 residues long. The CDR3 DNA is TGTGCCAGCAGCTCGCCGACTCTAGCGGGCGCCAAAAACATTCAGTACTTC. This gives the protein CASSSPTLAGAKNIQYF. The whole variable domain, filled in from reference TRBV13 and TRBJ2-4, reads AAGVIQSPRHLIKEKRETATLKCYPIPRHDTVYWYQQGPGQDPQFLISFYEKMQSDKGSIPDRFSAQQFSDYHSELNMSSLELGDSALYFCASSSPTLAGAKNIQYFGAGTRLSVL.

This clonotype has a count of ten or more. The chain is built from TRBV20-1 and TRBJ1-2; 7 bases map to TRBD1. The CDR3 is 12 residues long. Germline CDR1 DFQATT, CDR2 SNEGSKA (reference sequence). V trimming: 3 bases; J trimming: 4 bases; junction bases outside the gene matches: 2. CDR3 loop: CSARTGSYGYTF. CDR3 bases: TGCAGTGCTAGGACAGGGTCCTATGGCTACACCTTC.

This clonotype was found a few times. The chain couples TRBV27 to TRBJ2-7; possibly TRBD1 for D (5 bases). Per germline, CDR1 MNHEY and CDR2 SMNVEV (reference sequence). The CDR3 totals 15 residues. V was trimmed by 6 bases and J by 2 bases, leaving 17 bases between them. The CDR3 here is CASRKVGRATYEQYF. Here the CDR3 DNA reads TGTGCCAGCAGGAAGGTCGGCAGGGCCACCTACGAGCAGTACTTC.

This clonotype appeared many times. The chain links TRBV6-4 to TRBJ2-3; TRBD2 agrees at 8 bases. V was pared by 0 bases and J by 2 bases, with 1 base of the junction left unmatched. The CDR3 has 15 amino acids. Germline CDR1 is MRHNA and CDR2 is SNTAGT. Written as DNA, the CDR3 is TGTGCCAGCAGTGACTCTAGCGGGGCCACAGATACGCAGTATTTT. Translating gives CASSDSSGATDTQYF.

This chain joins TRBV7-9 and TRBJ1-5; 7 bases are a match to TRBD1. J was trimmed by 4 bases and V by 5 bases; bases with no gene match: 8. The germline CDR1 and CDR2 sequences are SEHNR and FQNEAQ (reference sequence). The length of the CDR3 is 15 residues. CDR3 coding DNA: TGTGCCAGCAGCCACTCGACAGGGCCTAATCAGCCCCAGCATTTT. Protein sequence: CASSHSTGPNQPQHF. The complete variable domain, with remaining parts taken from reference TRBV7-9 and TRBJ1-5, reads DTGVSQNPRHKITKRGQNVTFRCDPISEHNRLYWYRQTLGQGPEFLTYFQNEAQLEKSRLLSDRFSAERPKGSFSTLEIQRTEQGDSAMYLCASSHSTGPNQPQHFGDGTRLSIL.

This clonotype showed up just a few times. The V call is TRBV5-1, the J call TRBJ2-7; D might be TRBD1 (5 bases). The CDR3 has 15 amino acids. Germline CDR1 and CDR2: SGHRS and YFSETQ. V lost 0 bases to trimming and J lost 0 bases, with 10 bases between them. Here the CDR3 reads CASSLATAVSYEQYF. CDR3 nucleotides: TGCGCCAGCAGCTTGGCGACAGCCGTCTCCTACGAGCAGTACTTC.

This clonotype was counted only a few times. The chain uses TRBV4-3 and TRBJ2-1, with 7 bases matching TRBD1. Germline loops: CDR1 LGHNA, CDR2 YSLEER. The CDR3 spans 15 residues. Trimming cost V 1 base and J 9 bases; bases outside gene matches: 9. In DNA form, the CDR3 reads TGCGCCAGCAGCCAAGTCGAGGGGGCGCAGGTTGAGCAGTTCTTC. Amino acids: CASSQVEGAQVEQFF.

This rearrangement joins TRBV4-1 to TRBJ2-7; the D gene could be TRBD1 or TRBD2 (5 bases each). V was pared by 1 base and J by 0 bases, with 10 bases between. The CDR3 sequence is 15 residues long. Germline V gene data show CDR1 as MGHRA and CDR2 as YSYEKL. The CDR3 DNA follows: TGCGCCAGCAGCCAAGGAGCAGGGAGCTCCTACGAGCAGTACTTC. Translated, it gives CASSQGAGSSYEQYF.

The V and J genes are TRBV28 and TRBJ2-7; a possible D gene is TRBD1 (6 bases). The germline CDR1 and CDR2 sequences are MDHEN and SYDVKM. This CDR3 has 17 amino acids. V lost 6 bases to trimming and J lost 5 bases, with 26 bases between them. In nucleotides, the CDR3 is TGTGCCAGCAGCGCTAGGATTAGGGGGAAGATACTCCACGAGCAGTACTTC. Its protein product is CASSARIRGKILHEQYF.

A remark on this clonotype: A much bigger clone sits one base away, suggesting this may be a read error. The chain couples TRBV7-8 to TRBJ1-1; 7 bases align to TRBD1. Germline-derived CDR1 and CDR2 are SGHVS and FQNEAQ. The CDR3 has 16 residues. Unmatched junction bases numbered 10, after V lost 6 bases and J lost 0 bases. In DNA form, the CDR3 reads TGTGCCAGCAGTTCTAGGGGGCTGGCGGTGAACACTGAAGCTTTCTTT. It encodes CASSSRGLAVNTEAFF.

The chain recombines TRBV7-8 with TRBJ1-2, with D possibly matching TRBD1 (5 bases). The CDR3 spans 17 residues. Germline lookup yields CDR1 SGHVS and CDR2 FQNEAQ. The ends were cut back, 1 base at V and 2 bases at J, with 17 bases in the middle. The CDR3 is CASSLDTGTLLNYGYTF. Written as DNA, the CDR3 is TGTGCCAGCAGCTTAGATACCGGGACTCTCCTAAACTATGGCTACACCTTC.

This clonotype has only a few counts. The genes are TRBV10-3 and TRBJ1-5; no definite D call. CDR1 is ENHRY, CDR2 SYGVKD, per germline. The CDR3 contains 13 residues. Trimming shortened V by 7 bases and J by 3 bases, and 10 bases separated the two germline ends. In DNA form, the CDR3 reads TGTGCCATCACCTGGACTGTCAATCAGCCCCAGCATTTT. The encoded protein is CAITWTVNQPQHF.

The genes are TRBV12-3 or TRBV12-4 and TRBJ1-3, with TRBD1 identical over 11 bases. The length of the CDR3 is 16 residues. Germline trimming cut 2 bases from V and 3 bases from J; bases unmatched to any gene: 3. The CDR3 region is CASSLYGTGGGNTIYF. The CDR3 region has the DNA TGTGCCAGCAGTTTATACGGGACAGGGGGTGGAAACACCATATATTTT.